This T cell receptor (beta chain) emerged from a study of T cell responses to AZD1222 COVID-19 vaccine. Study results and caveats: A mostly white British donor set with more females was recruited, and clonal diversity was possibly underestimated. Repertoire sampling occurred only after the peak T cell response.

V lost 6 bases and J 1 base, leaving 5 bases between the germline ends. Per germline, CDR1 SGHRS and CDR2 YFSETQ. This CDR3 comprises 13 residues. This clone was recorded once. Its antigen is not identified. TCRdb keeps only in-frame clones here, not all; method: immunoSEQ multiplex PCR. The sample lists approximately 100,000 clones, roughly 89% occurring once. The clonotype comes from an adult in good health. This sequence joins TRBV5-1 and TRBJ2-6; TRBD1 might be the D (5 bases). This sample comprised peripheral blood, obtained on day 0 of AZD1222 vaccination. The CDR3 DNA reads TGCGCCAGCAAGGGGTCTGGGGCCAACGTCCTGACTTTC. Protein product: CASKGSGANVLTF. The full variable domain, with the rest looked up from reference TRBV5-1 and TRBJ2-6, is KAGVTQTPRYLIKTRGQQVTLSCSPISGHRSVSWYQQTPGQGLQFLFEYFSETQRNKGNFPGRFSGRQFSNSRSEMNVSTLELGDSALYLCASKGSGANVLTFGAGSRLTVL.